Here is one TCR beta chain with its context. In the source study's methods: Reference gene primer amplification gave estimated nucleated cell counts. Sequencing used immunoSEQ multiplex PCR; TCRdb keeps in-frame clones, though not all of them. V, J and clone size were drawn from that table, and D and trimming were deduced from the DNA. The sample records 55,000 to 60,000 clones, approximately 80% being singletons. The sample is drawn from a study of blood T cell repertoires in COVID-19. Study at large: COVID-19 samples, acute and convalescent, were from the United States, Italy and Spain. T cells, B-cell-depleted T cells, or PBMCs supplied cDNA or gDNA.

CDR1 and CDR2 from the germline V gene are MNHEY and SVGAGI. The CDR3 is 15 amino acids. J gave up 3 bases and V 7 bases, and 10 bases lay outside the gene matches. The sequence derives from a man aged 50 or older with active or convalescent COVID-19. Specimen: peripheral blood. The rearrangement links TRBV6-5 to TRBJ2-7; 9 nucleotides agree with TRBD1. The CDR3, as DNA: TGTGCCAGCACCCCCCTTGGGACAGGGATCTACGAGCAGTACTTC. It yields the protein CASTPLGTGIYEQYF.